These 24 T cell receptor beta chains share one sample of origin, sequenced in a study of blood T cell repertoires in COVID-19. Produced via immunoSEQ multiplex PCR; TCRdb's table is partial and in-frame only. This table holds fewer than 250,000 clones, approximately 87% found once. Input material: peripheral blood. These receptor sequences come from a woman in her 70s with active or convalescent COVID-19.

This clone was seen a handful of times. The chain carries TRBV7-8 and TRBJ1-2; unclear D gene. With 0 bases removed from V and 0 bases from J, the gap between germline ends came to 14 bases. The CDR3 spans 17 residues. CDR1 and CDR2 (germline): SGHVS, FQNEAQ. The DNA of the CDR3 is TGTGCCAGCAGCTTAGCGCGGGGTGAGAGGACTAACTATGGCTACACCTTC. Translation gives CASSLARGERTNYGYTF.

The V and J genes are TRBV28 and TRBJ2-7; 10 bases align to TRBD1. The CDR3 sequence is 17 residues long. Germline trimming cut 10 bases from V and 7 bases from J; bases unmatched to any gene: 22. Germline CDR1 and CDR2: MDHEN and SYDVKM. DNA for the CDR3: TGTGCCACCGGGTTTGGTGGTGCGGGACAGGGGCGCGGGGAGCAGTACTTC. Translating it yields CATGFGGAGQGRGEQYF.

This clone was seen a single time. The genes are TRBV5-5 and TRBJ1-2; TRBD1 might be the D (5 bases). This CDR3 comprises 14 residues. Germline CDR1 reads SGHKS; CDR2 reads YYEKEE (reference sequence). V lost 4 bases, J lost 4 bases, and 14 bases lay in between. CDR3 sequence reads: CASSPTGTFYGYTF. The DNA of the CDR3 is TGTGCCAGCAGCCCGACCGGGACTTTCTATGGCTACACCTTC.

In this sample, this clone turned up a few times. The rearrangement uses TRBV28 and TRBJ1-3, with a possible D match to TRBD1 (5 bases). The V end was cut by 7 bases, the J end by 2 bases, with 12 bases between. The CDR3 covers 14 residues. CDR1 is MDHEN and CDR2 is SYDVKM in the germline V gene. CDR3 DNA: TGTGCCAGCACCCCTACGGGGGCTGGAAACACCATATATTTT. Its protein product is CASTPTGAGNTIYF.

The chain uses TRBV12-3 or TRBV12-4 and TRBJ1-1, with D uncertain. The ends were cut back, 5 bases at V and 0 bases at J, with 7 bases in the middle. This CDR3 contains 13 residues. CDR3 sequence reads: CASSRQVNTEAFF. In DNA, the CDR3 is TGTGCCAGCAGTCGTCAGGTGAACACTGAAGCTTTCTTT.

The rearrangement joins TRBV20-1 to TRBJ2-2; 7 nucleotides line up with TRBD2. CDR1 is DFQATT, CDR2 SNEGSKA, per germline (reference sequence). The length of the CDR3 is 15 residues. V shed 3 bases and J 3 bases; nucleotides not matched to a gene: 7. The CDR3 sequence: CSASSPGLHTGELFF. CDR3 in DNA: TGCAGTGCTAGTTCCCCGGGACTACACACCGGGGAGCTGTTTTTT.

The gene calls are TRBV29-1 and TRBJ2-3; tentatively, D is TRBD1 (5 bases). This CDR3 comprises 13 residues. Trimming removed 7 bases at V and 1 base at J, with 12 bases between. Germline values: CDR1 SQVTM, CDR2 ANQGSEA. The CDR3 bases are TGCAGCGCCCCTGGACAAGGCACAGATACGCAGTATTTT. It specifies CSAPGQGTDTQYF.

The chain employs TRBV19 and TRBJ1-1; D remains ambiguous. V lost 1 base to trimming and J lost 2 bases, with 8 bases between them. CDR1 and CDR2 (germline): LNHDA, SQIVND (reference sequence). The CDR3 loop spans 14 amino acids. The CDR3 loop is CASSIGRLNTEAFF. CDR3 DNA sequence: TGTGCCAGTAGTATAGGGCGGTTAAACACTGAAGCTTTCTTT.

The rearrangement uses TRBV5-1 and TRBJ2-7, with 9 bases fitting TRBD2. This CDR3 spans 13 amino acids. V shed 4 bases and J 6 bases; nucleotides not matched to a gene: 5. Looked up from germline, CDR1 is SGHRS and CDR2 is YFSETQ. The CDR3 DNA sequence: TGCGCCAGCAGCGGTAGCGGGGGAAGCGAGCAGTACTTC. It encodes CASSGSGGSEQYF.

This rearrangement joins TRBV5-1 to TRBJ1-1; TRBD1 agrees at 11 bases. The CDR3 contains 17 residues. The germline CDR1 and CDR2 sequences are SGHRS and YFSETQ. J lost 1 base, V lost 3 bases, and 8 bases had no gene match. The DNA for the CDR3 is TGCGCCAGCAGCTGGAGGGGACAGGGGGTCGAGAACACTGAAGCTTTCTTT. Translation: CASSWRGQGVENTEAFF.

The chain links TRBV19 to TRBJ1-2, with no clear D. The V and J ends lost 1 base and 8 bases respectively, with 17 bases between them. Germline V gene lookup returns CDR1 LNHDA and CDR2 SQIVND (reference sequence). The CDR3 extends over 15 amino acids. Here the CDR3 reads CASSIGGSLTGGYTF. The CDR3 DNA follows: TGTGCCAGTAGTATAGGAGGCAGCCTGACTGGGGGCTACACCTTC.

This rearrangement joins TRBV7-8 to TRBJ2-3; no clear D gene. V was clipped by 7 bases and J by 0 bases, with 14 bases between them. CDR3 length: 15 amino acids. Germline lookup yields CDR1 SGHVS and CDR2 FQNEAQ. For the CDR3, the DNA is TGTGCCAGCACGGTTTTAAGAGGAAGCACAGATACGCAGTATTTT. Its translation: CASTVLRGSTDTQYF.

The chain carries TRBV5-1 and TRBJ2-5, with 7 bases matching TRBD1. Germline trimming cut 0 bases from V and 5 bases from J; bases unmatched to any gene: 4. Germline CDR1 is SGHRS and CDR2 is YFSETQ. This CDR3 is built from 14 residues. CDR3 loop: CASSLVSQGETQYF. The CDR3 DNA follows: TGCGCCAGCAGCTTGGTATCACAGGGGGAGACCCAGTACTTC.

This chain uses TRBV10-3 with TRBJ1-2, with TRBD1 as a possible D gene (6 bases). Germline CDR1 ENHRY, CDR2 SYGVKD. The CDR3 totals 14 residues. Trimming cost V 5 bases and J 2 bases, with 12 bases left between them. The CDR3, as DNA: TGTGCCATCAGTCAATGGGACACAAACTATGGCTACACCTTC. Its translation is CAISQWDTNYGYTF.

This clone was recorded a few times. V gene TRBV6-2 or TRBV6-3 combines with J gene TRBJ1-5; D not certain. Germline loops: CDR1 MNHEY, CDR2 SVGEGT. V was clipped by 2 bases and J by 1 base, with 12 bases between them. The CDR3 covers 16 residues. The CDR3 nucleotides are TGTGCCAGCAGTTACAGCGGCACCACAAGCAATCAGCCCCAGCATTTT. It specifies CASSYSGTTSNQPQHF.

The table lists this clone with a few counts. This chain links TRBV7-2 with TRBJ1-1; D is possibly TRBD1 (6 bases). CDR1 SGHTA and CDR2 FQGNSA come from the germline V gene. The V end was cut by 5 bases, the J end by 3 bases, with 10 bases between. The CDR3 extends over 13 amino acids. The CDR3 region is CASSLDSYTEAFF. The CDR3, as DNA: TGTGCCAGCAGCCTGGACAGCTACACTGAAGCTTTCTTT.

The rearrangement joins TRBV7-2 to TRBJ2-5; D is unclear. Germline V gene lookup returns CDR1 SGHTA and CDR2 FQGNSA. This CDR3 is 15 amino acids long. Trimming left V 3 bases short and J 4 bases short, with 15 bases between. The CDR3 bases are TGTGCCAGCAGCTTGTCAGGTGTACTGGGAGAGACCCAGTACTTC. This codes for CASSLSGVLGETQYF.

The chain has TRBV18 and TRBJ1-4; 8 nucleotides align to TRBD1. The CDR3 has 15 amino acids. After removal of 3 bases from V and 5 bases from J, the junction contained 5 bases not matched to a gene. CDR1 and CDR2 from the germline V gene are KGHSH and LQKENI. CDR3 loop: CASSPRTGINEKLFF. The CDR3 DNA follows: TGTGCCAGCTCACCGCGGACAGGGATAAATGAAAAACTGTTTTTT.

Written as DNA, the CDR3 is TGTGCCACCAGCAGCGGACAGGACCCTCCCTTTGGCTACACCTTC. Translated: CATSSGQDPPFGYTF. This sequence joins TRBV15 and TRBJ1-2, with 7 bases fitting TRBD1. Germline CDR1 reads LNHNV; CDR2 reads YYDKDF (reference sequence). This CDR3 has 15 amino acids. V dropped 3 bases and J dropped 7; count of bases not matched to a gene: 11.

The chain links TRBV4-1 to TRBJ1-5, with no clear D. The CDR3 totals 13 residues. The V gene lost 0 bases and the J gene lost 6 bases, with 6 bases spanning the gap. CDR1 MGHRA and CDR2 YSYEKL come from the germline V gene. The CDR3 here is CASSQEPVQPQHF. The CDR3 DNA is TGCGCCAGCAGCCAAGAGCCGGTTCAGCCCCAGCATTTT.

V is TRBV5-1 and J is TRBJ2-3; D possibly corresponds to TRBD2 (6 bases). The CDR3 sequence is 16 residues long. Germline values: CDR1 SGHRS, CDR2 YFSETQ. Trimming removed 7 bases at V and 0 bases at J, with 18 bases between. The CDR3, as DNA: TGCGCCAGCGGCGTCGGGCGGGGTGATAGCACAGATACGCAGTATTTT. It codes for CASGVGRGDSTDTQYF.

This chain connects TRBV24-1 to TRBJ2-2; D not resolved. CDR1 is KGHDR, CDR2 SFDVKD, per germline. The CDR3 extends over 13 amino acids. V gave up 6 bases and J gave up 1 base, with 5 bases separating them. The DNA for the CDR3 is TGTGCCACCAGTCCGGGGAACACCGGGGAGCTGTTTTTT. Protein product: CATSPGNTGELFF.

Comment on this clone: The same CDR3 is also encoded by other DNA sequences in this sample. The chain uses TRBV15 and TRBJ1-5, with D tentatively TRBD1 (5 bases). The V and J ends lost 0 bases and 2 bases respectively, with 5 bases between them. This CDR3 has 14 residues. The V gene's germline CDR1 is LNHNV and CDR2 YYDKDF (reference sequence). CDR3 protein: CATSRDRGNQPQHF. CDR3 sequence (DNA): TGTGCCACCAGCAGAGACAGGGGCAATCAGCCCCAGCATTTT.

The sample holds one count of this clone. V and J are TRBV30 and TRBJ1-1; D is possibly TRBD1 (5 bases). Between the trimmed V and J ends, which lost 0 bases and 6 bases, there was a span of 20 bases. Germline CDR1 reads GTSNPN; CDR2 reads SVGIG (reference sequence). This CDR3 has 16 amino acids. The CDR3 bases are TGTGCCTGGAGTGTAAAAACCGCGAACCTACAGGCTGAAGCTTTCTTT. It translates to CAWSVKTANLQAEAFF.